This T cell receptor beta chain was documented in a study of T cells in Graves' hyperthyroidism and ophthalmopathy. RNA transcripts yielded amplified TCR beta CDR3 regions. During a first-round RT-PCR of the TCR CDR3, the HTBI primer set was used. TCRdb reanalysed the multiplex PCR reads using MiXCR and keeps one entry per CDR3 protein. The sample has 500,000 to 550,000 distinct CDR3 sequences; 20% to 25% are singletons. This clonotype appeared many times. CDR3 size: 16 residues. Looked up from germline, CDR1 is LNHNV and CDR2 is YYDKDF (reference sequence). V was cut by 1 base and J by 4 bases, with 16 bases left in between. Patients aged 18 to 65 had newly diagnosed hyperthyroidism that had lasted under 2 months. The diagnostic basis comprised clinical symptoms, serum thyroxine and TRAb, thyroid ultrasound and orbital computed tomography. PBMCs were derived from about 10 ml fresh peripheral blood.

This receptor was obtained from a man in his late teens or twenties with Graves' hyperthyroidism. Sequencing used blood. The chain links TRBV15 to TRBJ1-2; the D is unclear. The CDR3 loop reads CATSRGGSVIGYGYTF. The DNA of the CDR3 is TGTGCCACCAGCAGAGGAGGGAGTGTTATTGGCTATGGCTACACCTTC.